The rows below give T cell receptor beta chains drawn from one sample of a study of technical replicates of blood from several donors. Sequencing used immunoSEQ multiplex PCR; TCRdb keeps in-frame clones, though not all of them. The data contain about 85,000 clones, approximately 94% of them singletons. The sequencing input was T cells isolated from PBMCs. The source is a human donor in good health. CDR3s include the opening cysteine and the closing phenylalanine or tryptophan. D genes are given only for firm matches. For some rows the clone size is stated as once, few or many, or as a class when expanded; others skip it.

D gene	clone size	V gene	J gene	CDR3 DNA	CDR3 protein
TRBD1	once	TRBV10-3	TRBJ2-7	TGTGCCATCAGTGACTCGGGGCAGGGGGCCTGGGAGCAGTACTTC	CAISDSGQGAWEQYF
NA	once	TRBV21-1	TRBJ1-1	TGTGCCAGCAGCAAGTTTTGGTATATAGACACTGAAGCTTTCTTT	CASSKFWYIDTEAFF
NA	once	TRBV27	TRBJ2-2	TGTGCCAGCCACTGGACGGGGATTAACACCGGGGAGCTGTTTTTT	CASHWTGINTGELFF
NA	NA	TRBV6-6	TRBJ2-1	TGTGCCAGCAGTTACTCGAGTCAGGGCCCCTACAATGAGCAGTTCTTC	CASSYSSQGPYNEQFF
TRBD2	NA	TRBV29-1	TRBJ2-1	TGCATTATGGGGGGAGGGCCCTCTGGTGAGCAGTTCTTC	CIMGGGPSGEQFF
NA	NA	TRBV6-5	TRBJ2-7	TGTGCCAGCAGTCGGACGGGGTACGAGCAGTACTTC	CASSRTGYEQYF
NA	NA	TRBV7-6	TRBJ2-1	TGTGCCAGCAGCTTAGGGGGGCAGGGATTCAATGAGCAGTTCTTC	CASSLGGQGFNEQFF
TRBD1	NA	TRBV5-4	TRBJ2-3	TGTGCCAGCAGCCGGGACAGAACAGATACGCAGTATTTT	CASSRDRTDTQYF
NA	NA	TRBV6-5	TRBJ2-1	TGTGCCAGCAGTTCAGGGTATGAGCAGTTCTTC	CASSSGYEQFF
NA	NA	TRBV9	TRBJ1-2	TGTGCCAGCAGCGATGGGGCGGGGACCCATGGCTACACCTTC	CASSDGAGTHGYTF
TRBD2	once	TRBV13	TRBJ2-7	TGTGCCAGCAGCTCGGGACTAGCGGGAGGTTCCTACGAGCAGTACTTC	CASSSGLAGGSYEQYF
NA	NA	TRBV20-1	TRBJ2-7	TGCAGTGCTAGGGACAGCTACGAGCAGTACTTC	CSARDSYEQYF
NA	NA	TRBV6-1	TRBJ1-4	TGTGCCAGCAGTGAAGTTCTGACTAATGAAAAACTGTTTTTT	CASSEVLTNEKLFF
NA	NA	TRBV29-1	TRBJ1-3	TGCAGCGTTGTATTCTCTGGAAACACCATATATTTT	CSVVFSGNTIYF
TRBD1	once	TRBV6-1	TRBJ1-1	TGTGCCAGCAGTCCAAATACAGGGGGCACTGAAGCTTTCTTT	CASSPNTGGTEAFF
TRBD1	NA	TRBV4-2	TRBJ1-1	TGTGCCAGCAGCCAAGACCCCCCAGGGGGCAGGAACACTGAAGCTTTCTTT	CASSQDPPGGRNTEAFF
TRBD2	NA	TRBV5-1	TRBJ2-3	TGCGCCAGCTCCCCGGGGGGGGGCACAGATACGCAGTATTTT	CASSPGGGTDTQYF
TRBD2	NA	TRBV7-9	TRBJ2-5	TGTGCCAGCAGCCAATGGGGGGGCCAAGAGACCCAGTACTTC	CASSQWGGQETQYF
NA	NA	TRBV12-5	TRBJ1-3	TGTGCTAGTGGTTTTCAAAACACCATATATTTT	CASGFQNTIYF
TRBD1	NA	TRBV19	TRBJ1-5	TGTGCCAGCTGCCCCGGGACAGGGGGCAATCAGCCCCAGCATTTT	CASCPGTGGNQPQHF
NA	NA	TRBV6-1	TRBJ1-1	TGTGCCAGCAGTGAAGCGCAGGATGCGGCTTTCTTT	CASSEAQDAAFF
NA	NA	TRBV19	TRBJ2-2	TGTGCCACTAGGGACAGCGGGAGCTCCGGCGGGGAGCTGTTTTTT	CATRDSGSSGGELFF